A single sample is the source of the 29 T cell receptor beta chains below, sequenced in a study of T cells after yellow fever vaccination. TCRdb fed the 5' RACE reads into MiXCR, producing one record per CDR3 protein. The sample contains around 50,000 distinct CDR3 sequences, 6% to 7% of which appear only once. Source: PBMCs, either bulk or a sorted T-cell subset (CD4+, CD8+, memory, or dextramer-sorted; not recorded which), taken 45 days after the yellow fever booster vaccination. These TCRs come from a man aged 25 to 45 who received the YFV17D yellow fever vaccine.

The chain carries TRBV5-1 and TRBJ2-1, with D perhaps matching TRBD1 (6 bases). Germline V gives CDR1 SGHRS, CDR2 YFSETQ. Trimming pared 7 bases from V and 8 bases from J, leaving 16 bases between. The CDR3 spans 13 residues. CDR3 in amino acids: CASRPQGRDEQFF. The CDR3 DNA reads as TGCGCCAGCCGGCCACAGGGAAGGGATGAGCAGTTCTTC. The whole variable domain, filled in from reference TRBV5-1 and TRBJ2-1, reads KAGVTQTPRYLIKTRGQQVTLSCSPISGHRSVSWYQQTPGQGLQFLFEYFSETQRNKGNFPGRFSGRQFSNSRSEMNVSTLELGDSALYLCASRPQGRDEQFFGPGTRLTVL.

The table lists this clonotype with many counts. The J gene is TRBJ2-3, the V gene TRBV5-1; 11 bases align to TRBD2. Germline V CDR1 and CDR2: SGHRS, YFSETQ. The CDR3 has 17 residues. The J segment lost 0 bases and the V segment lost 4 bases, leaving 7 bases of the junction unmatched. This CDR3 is CASSHGTSGASTDTQYF. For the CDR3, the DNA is TGCGCCAGCAGCCACGGGACTAGCGGAGCTAGCACAGATACGCAGTATTTT.

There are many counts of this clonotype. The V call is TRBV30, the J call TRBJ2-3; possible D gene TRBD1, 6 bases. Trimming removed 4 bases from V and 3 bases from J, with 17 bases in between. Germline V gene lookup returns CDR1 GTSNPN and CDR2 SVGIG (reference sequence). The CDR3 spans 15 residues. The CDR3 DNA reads TGTGCCTGGAAATCGTTTACAGGGAAAACAGATACGCAGTATTTT. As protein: CAWKSFTGKTDTQYF.

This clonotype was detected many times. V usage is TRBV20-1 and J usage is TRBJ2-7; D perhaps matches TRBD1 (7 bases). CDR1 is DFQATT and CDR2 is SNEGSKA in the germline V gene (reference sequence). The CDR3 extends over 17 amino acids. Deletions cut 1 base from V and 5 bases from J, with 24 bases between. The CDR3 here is CSARALAYRQGGHEQYF. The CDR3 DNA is TGCAGTGCTAGAGCACTCGCTTATCGACAGGGAGGCCACGAGCAGTACTTC.

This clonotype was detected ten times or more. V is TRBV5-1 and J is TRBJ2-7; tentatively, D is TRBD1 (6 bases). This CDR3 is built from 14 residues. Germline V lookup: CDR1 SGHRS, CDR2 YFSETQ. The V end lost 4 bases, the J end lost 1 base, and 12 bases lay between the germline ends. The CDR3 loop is CASSLQGGSYEQYF. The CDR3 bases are TGCGCCAGCAGCCTCCAAGGGGGTTCCTACGAGCAGTACTTC.

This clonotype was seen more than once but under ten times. The CDR3 region is CASSPTRRYTEAFF. Written as DNA, the CDR3 is TGTGCCAGCAGCCCTACCAGGCGGTACACTGAAGCTTTCTTT. The chain recombines TRBV9 with TRBJ1-1; D gene uncertain. Germline V gives CDR1 SGDLS, CDR2 YYNGEE. This CDR3 contains 14 residues. V was clipped by 4 bases and J by 3 bases, with 13 bases between them. Together with reference TRBV9 and TRBJ1-1, the CDR3 gives the full variable domain: DSGVTQTPKHLITATGQRVTLRCSPRSGDLSVYWYQQSLDQGLQFLIQYYNGEERAKGNILERFSAQQFPDLHSELNLSSLELGDSALYFCASSPTRRYTEAFFGQGTRLTVV.

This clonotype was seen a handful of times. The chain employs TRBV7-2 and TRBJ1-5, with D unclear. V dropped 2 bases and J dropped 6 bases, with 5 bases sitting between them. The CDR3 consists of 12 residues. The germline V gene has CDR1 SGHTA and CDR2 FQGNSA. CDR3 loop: CASSLMGQPQHF. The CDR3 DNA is TGTGCCAGCAGCTTAATGGGTCAGCCCCAGCATTTT. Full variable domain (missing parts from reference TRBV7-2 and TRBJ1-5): GAGVSQSPSNKVTEKGKDVELRCDPISGHTALYWYRQSLGQGLEFLIYFQGNSAPDKSGLPSDRFSAERTGGSVSTLTIQRTQQEDSAVYLCASSLMGQPQHFGDGTRLSIL.

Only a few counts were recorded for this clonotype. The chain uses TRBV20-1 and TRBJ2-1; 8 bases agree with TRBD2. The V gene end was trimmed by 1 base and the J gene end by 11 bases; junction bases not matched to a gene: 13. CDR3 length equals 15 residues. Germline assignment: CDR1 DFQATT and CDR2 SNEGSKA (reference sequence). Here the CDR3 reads CSARVPGGRTSKQFF. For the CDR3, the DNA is TGCAGTGCTAGAGTACCCGGCGGGAGGACCTCAAAGCAGTTCTTC.

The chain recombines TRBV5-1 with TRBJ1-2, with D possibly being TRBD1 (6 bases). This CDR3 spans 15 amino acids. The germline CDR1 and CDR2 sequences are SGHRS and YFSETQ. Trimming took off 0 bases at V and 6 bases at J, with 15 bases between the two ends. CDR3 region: CASSLATGNSNGYTF. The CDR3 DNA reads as TGCGCCAGCAGCTTGGCTACAGGGAATAGTAATGGCTACACCTTC.

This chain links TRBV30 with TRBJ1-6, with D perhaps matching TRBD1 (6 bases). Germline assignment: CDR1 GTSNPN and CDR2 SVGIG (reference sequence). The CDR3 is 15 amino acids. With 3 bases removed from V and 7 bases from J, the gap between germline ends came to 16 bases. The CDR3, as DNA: TGTGCCTGGAGGAGTCCCCAGGGGTGGAATTCACCCCTCCACTTT. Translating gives CAWRSPQGWNSPLHF.

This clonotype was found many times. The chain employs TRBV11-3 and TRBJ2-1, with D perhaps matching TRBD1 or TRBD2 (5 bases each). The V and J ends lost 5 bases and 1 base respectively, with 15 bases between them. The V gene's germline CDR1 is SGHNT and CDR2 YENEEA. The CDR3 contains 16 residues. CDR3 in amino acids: CASSKAGTLSYNEQFF. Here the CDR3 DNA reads TGTGCCAGCAGCAAGGCTGGGACCCTGTCCTACAATGAGCAGTTCTTC.

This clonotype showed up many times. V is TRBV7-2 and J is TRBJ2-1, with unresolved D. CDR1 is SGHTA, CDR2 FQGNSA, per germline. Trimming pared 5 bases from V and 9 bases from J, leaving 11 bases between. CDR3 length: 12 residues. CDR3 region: CASSAGSGEQFF. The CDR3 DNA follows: TGTGCCAGCAGCGCTGGTTCGGGTGAGCAGTTCTTC.

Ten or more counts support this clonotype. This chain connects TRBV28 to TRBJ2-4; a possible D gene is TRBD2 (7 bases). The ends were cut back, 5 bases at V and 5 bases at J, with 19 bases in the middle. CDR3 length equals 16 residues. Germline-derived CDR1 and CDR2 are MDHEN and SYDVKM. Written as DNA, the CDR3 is TGTGCCAGCAGTGTCCCCCGGGGGAGGGGGGAAAACATTCAGTACTTC. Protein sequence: CASSVPRGRGENIQYF.

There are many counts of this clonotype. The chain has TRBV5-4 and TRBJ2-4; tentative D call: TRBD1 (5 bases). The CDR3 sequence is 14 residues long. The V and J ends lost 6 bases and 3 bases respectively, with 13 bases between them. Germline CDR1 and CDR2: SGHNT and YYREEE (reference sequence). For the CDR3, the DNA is TGTGCCAGCACGTTTCAGGGTGGCAAAAACATTCAGTACTTC. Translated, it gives CASTFQGGKNIQYF. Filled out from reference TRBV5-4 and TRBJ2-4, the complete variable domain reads ETGVTQSPTHLIKTRGQQVTLRCSSQSGHNTVSWYQQALGQGPQFIFQYYREEENGRGNFPPRFSGLQFPNYSSELNVNALELDDSALYLCASTFQGGKNIQYFGAGTRLSVL.

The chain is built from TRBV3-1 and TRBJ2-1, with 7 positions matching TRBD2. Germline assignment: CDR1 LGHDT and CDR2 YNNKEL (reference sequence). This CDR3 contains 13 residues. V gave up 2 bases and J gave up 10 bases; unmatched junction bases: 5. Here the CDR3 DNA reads TGTGCCAGCAGCCAATACCGAGCGGGAGAGCAGTTCTTC. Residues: CASSQYRAGEQFF.

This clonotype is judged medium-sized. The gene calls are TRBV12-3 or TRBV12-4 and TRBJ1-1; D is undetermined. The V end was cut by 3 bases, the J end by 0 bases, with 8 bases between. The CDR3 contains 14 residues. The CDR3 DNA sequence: TGTGCCAGCAGTTTTTTGGGATTGAACACTGAAGCTTTCTTT. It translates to CASSFLGLNTEAFF.

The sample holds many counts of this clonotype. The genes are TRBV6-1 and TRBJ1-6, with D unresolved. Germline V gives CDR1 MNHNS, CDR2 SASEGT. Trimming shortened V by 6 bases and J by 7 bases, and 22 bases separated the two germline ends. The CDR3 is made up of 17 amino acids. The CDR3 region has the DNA TGTGCCAGCAGCCGACTGGACGCCCAGTCGGGAAATTCACCCCTCCACTTT. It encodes CASSRLDAQSGNSPLHF.

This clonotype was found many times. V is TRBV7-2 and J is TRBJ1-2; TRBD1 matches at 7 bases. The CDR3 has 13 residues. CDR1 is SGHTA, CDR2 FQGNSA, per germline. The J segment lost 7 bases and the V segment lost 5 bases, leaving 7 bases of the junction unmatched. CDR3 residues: CASSTDRVAGYTF. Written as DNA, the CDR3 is TGTGCCAGCAGCACCGACAGGGTTGCTGGCTACACCTTC.

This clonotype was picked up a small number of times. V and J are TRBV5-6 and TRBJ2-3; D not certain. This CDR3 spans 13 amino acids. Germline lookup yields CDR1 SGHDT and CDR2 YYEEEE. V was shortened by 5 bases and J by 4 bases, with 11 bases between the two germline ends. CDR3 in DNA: TGTGCCAGCAGACGTGGTGTTGCAGATACGCAGTATTTT. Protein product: CASRRGVADTQYF.

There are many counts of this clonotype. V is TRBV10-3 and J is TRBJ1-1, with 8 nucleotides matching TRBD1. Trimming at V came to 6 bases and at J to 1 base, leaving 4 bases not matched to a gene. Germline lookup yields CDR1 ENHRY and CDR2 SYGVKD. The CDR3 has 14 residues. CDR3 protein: CAIRATGENTEAFF. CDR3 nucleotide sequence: TGTGCCATCAGAGCGACAGGGGAGAACACTGAAGCTTTCTTT.

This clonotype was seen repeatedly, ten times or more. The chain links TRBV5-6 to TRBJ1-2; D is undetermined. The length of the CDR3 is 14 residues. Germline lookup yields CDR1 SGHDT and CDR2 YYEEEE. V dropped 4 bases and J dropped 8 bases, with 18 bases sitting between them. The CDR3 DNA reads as TGTGCCAGCAGCGTGTATAGGAGCGCGGGCGGCTACACCTTC. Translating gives CASSVYRSAGGYTF.

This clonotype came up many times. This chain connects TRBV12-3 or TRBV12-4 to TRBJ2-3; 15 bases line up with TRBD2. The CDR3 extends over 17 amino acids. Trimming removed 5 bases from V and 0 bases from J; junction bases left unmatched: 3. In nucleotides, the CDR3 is TGTGCCAGCAGTCTTGGGACTAGCGGGAGGAGCACAGATACGCAGTATTTT. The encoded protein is CASSLGTSGRSTDTQYF.

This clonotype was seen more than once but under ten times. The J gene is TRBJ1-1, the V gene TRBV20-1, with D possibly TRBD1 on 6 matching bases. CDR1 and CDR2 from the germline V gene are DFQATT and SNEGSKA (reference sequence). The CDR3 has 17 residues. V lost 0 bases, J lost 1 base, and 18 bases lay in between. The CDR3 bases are TGCAGTGCTAGAGATCTAACAGGGCATAGTCCGAACACTGAAGCTTTCTTT. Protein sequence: CSARDLTGHSPNTEAFF.

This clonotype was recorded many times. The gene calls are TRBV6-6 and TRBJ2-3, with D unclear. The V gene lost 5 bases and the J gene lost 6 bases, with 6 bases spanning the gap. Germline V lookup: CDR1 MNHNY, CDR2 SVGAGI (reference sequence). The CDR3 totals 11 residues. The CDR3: CASSPSDTQYF. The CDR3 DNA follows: TGTGCCAGCAGTCCCTCGGATACGCAGTATTTT.

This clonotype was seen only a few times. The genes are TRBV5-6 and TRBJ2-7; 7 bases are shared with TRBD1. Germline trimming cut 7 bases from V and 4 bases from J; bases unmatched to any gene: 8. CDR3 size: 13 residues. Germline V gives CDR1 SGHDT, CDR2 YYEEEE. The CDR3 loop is CASSGQNPYEQYF. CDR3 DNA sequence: TGTGCCAGCTCGGGACAGAACCCATACGAGCAGTACTTC.

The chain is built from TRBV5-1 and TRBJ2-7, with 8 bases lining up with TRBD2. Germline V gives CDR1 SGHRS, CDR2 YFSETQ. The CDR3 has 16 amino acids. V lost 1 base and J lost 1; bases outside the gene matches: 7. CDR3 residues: CASSLTGGRTSYEQYF. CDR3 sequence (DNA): TGCGCCAGCAGCTTGACGGGCGGGAGGACATCCTACGAGCAGTACTTC.

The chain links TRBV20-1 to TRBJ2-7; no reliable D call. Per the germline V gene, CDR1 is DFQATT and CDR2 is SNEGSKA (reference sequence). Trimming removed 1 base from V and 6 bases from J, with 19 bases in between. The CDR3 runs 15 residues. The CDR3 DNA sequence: TGCAGTGCTAGAGTTGAAAGGACCGCCTCTCCCGAGCAGTACTTC. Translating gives CSARVERTASPEQYF.

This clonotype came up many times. CDR3 DNA sequence: TGTGCCAGCAGCCCAGGACAGTCCACGACCCAGCATTTT. Translated: CASSPGQSTTQHF. The genes are TRBV12-3 or TRBV12-4 and TRBJ1-5, with D perhaps matching TRBD1 (6 bases). This CDR3 has 13 amino acids. V was pared by 6 bases and J by 11 bases, with 17 bases between.

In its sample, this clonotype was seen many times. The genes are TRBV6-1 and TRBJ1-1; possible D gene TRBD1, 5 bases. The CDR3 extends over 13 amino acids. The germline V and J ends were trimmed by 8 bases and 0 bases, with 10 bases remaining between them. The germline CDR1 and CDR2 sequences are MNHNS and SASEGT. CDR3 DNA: TGTGCCAGCTCGGGACGGCTGAACACTGAAGCTTTCTTT. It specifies CASSGRLNTEAFF.